These T cell receptor beta chains were read from a single sample in a study of T-cell memory formation after mild COVID-19. TCRdb passed the 5' RACE reads through MiXCR, listing each CDR3 protein once. The sample carries 530,000 or so distinct CDR3 sequences, 17% recorded once. The specimen was PBMCs or a T cell subset sorted from them (not recorded which). The receptors stem from an adult woman who had mild COVID-19 (a few samples of this study predate the infection). Cell type and time point are not known. Both conserved end residues are part of each CDR3. Each record gives: J gene, clone size, D gene, V gene, CDR3 DNA, CDR3 protein. D genes are given only for firm matches. Expanded clones get a size class; other rows say once, few or many, or leave the size out.

TRBJ2-6,few,TRBD2,TRBV4-3,TGCGCGACTAGCGAACGCTCTGGGGCCAACGTCCTGACTTTC,CATSERSGANVLTF
TRBJ1-5,few,-,TRBV7-9,TGTGCCAGCAGCGTTATAGGAAGTAGGTGGGAGGAAAATCAGCCCCAGCATTTT,CASSVIGSRWEENQPQHF
TRBJ2-6,-,-,TRBV12-3/TRBV12-4,TGTGCCAGCAGGTCAAAAACAGTGACTGGGGCCAACGTCCTGACTTTC,CASRSKTVTGANVLTF
TRBJ2-2,-,-,TRBV6-4,TGTGCCAGCAGCAAACAGGGATGGAACACCGGGGAGCTGTTTTTT,CASSKQGWNTGELFF
TRBJ2-7,many,-,TRBV20-1,TGCAGTGCTAGGGGCAGGGTAAAGACCTACGAGCAGTACTTC,CSARGRVKTYEQYF
TRBJ2-7,few,-,TRBV4-1,TGCGCCAGCAGCCAAGTAACCGGGGGCAGATACGAGCAGTACTTC,CASSQVTGGRYEQYF
TRBJ2-3,few,-,TRBV5-5,TGTGCCAGCAGCCGGGACCCCGCCGCGGCAGATACGCAGTATTTT,CASSRDPAAADTQYF
TRBJ1-1,few,-,TRBV5-1,TGCGCCAGCAGCTTAGGGGAGCGGGACACTGAAGCTTTCTTT,CASSLGERDTEAFF
TRBJ2-7,few,TRBD1,TRBV7-2,TGTGCCAGCAGCTTCGGGGACAGGGGAAGCGGAGAGCAGTACTTC,CASSFGDRGSGEQYF
TRBJ2-1,few,-,TRBV24-1,TGTGCCACCTCACAATCCTTCTCCTACAATGAGCAGTTCTTC,CATSQSFSYNEQFF
TRBJ2-7,few,-,TRBV6-2/TRBV6-3,TGTGCCAGCAGTTGGACTGCGGAGTACGAGCAGTACTTC,CASSWTAEYEQYF
TRBJ1-1,few,-,TRBV29-1,TGCAGCGTTGTGGGGGCCGGAGCTTTCTTT,CSVVGAGAFF
TRBJ1-2,-,-,TRBV29-1,TGCAGCGTCGGAACGTATCGCGGACAGACCAGTGGCTACACCTTC,CSVGTYRGQTSGYTF
TRBJ2-1,few,TRBD1,TRBV29-1,TGCAGCGTTGGAGCTTGGACAGGGAAGTCCTACAATGAGCAGTTCTTC,CSVGAWTGKSYNEQFF
TRBJ1-1,few,-,TRBV18,TGTGCCAGCTCACCGGGACGATTCGAAGCTTTCTTT,CASSPGRFEAFF
TRBJ2-1,few,TRBD2,TRBV7-2,TGTGCCAGCAGCTCGGGGGGACTAGCGGGCTACAATGAGCAGTTCTTC,CASSSGGLAGYNEQFF
TRBJ2-1,few,-,TRBV12-3/TRBV12-4,TGTGCCAGCACCTACTTGCTAGCGCAGCGTCTCAACAATGAGCAGTTCTTC,CASTYLLAQRLNNEQFF